This T cell receptor beta chain was identified in a study of CD8 T cells in Susac syndrome. Study-wide results and caveats: It was acknowledged in the study that the number of individuals who were included in its TCR sequencing and HLA analysis was relatively small.

Concerning this clonotype itself: No antigen is known for it.

Reverse transcription of about 0.5 to 1 ug RNA used random hexamers. TCRdb recomputed calls from the immunoSEQ multiplex PCR reads with MiXCR, one row per CDR3 protein. The profile shows some 110,000 distinct CDR3 sequences, over 85% of them singletons. The V gene lost 5 bases and the J gene lost 1 base, with 14 bases spanning the gap. Germline CDR1 SNHLY, CDR2 FYNNEI. The CDR3 is 16 amino acids. TCR beta sequencing covered blood CD8+ and CD4+ T cells. TEMRA cells were FACS-enriched, with CD8+ and CD4+ T cells isolated negatively. Sequenced sample: CD4+ T cells from PBMCs. The clonotype comes from a human donor in good health. The gene calls are TRBV2 and TRBJ2-2; no definite D call. The chain's CDR3 is CASSSQAPQNTGELFF. The CDR3 coding sequence is TGTGCCAGCAGTTCACAAGCGCCCCAGAACACCGGGGAGCTGTTTTTT.